These 20 T cell receptor beta chains originate from one sample sequenced in a study of CD8 T cells in Susac syndrome. Reverse transcription used about 0.45 to 1 ug RNA and random hexamers. From the immunoSEQ multiplex PCR reads, TCRdb called clonotypes with MiXCR, one entry per CDR3 protein. Of approximately 79,000 distinct CDR3 sequences detected, around 93% appear once; the ten largest clones hold less than 0.6%. Sequencing was performed on CD8+ T cells from PBMCs. The origin of the receptors is a human donor with Susac syndrome.

This sequence joins TRBV7-2 and TRBJ2-1; 13 nucleotides align to TRBD2. V was pared by 2 bases and J by 10 bases, with 8 bases of the junction left unmatched. This CDR3 has 16 amino acids. Germline V gives CDR1 SGHTA, CDR2 FQGNSA. CDR3 residues: CASSLRRTSGGREQFF. DNA of the CDR3: TGTGCCAGCAGCTTAAGGCGGACTAGCGGGGGAAGGGAGCAGTTCTTC.

This clonotype has a handful of counts. The J gene is TRBJ2-1, the V gene TRBV19, with 13 bases aligning to TRBD2. V was clipped by 5 bases and J by 2 bases; unmatched bases: 6. Germline-derived CDR1 and CDR2 are LNHDA and SQIVND (reference sequence). The CDR3 consists of 17 residues. CDR3 sequence: CASSPRLAGGPYNEQFF. CDR3 bases: TGTGCCAGTAGTCCTAGACTAGCGGGGGGCCCCTACAATGAGCAGTTCTTC.

V and J are TRBV19 and TRBJ1-5; D gene uncertain. V was trimmed by 5 bases and J by 7 bases, leaving 12 bases between them. The CDR3 length is 13 residues. CDR1 and CDR2 (germline): LNHDA, SQIVND (reference sequence). This CDR3 reads CASSSQRFQPQHF. CDR3 DNA: TGTGCCAGTAGTTCTCAACGGTTCCAGCCCCAGCATTTT.

The V gene is TRBV30, the J gene TRBJ2-2; D might be TRBD1 or TRBD2, each matching 5 bases. V lost 1 base and J 0 bases, leaving 9 bases between the germline ends. The CDR3 is made up of 15 amino acids. Looked up from germline, CDR1 is GTSNPN and CDR2 is SVGIG (reference sequence). As DNA, the CDR3 is TGTGCCTGGAGTGGGGACGGGCCGAACACCGGGGAGCTGTTTTTT. This encodes CAWSGDGPNTGELFF.

The rearrangement joins TRBV28 to TRBJ2-7; D gene uncertain. V lost 7 bases and J lost 3, with 16 bases in between. The germline V gene has CDR1 MDHEN and CDR2 SYDVKM. The CDR3 sequence is 14 residues long. CDR3 nucleotide sequence: TGTGCCAGCAACGCCCTGGGCAACGTCTACGAGCAGTACTTC. This sequence encodes CASNALGNVYEQYF. Complete variable domain (other parts from reference TRBV28 and TRBJ2-7): DVKVTQSSRYLVKRTGEKVFLECVQDMDHENMFWYRQDPGLGLRLIYFSYDVKMKEKGDIPEGYSVSREKKERFSLILESASTNQTSMYLCASNALGNVYEQYFGPGTRLTVT.

J is TRBJ2-7 and V is TRBV5-6, with a possible D match to TRBD2 (6 bases). Trimming took 3 bases from V and 7 from J, leaving 11 bases between them. CDR1 is SGHDT and CDR2 is YYEEEE in the germline V gene. This CDR3 has 12 amino acids. CDR3 bases: TGTGCCAGCAGCTGGCCAGCGGGTGAGCAGTACTTC. It yields the protein CASSWPAGEQYF.

The chain has TRBV28 and TRBJ2-3; D uncertain. The CDR3 extends over 17 amino acids. Germline CDR1 is MDHEN and CDR2 is SYDVKM. Trimming removed 3 bases at V and 2 bases at J, with 18 bases between. Here the CDR3 DNA reads TGTGCCAGCAGTTTGCGAACACCTACCCCTCCCACAGATACGCAGTATTTT. Encoded protein: CASSLRTPTPPTDTQYF.

The chain uses TRBV12-3 or TRBV12-4 and TRBJ1-6, with D possibly matching TRBD1 (5 bases). The V end lost 6 bases, the J end lost 9 bases, and 18 bases lay between the germline ends. This CDR3 has 15 amino acids. The CDR3 DNA is TGTGCCAGCAGCCTTACCCGGGGGAGTGCTTCACCCCTCCACTTT. The encoded protein is CASSLTRGSASPLHF.

This chain joins TRBV11-2 and TRBJ2-5; the match to TRBD1 covers 9 bases. Unmatched junction bases numbered 11, after V lost 5 bases and J lost 4 bases. In germline, CDR1 is SGHAT, CDR2 FQNNGV. The CDR3 loop spans 16 amino acids. CDR3 nucleotides: TGTGCCAGCAGCCCAGCCGAGGGACAGGGCCGAGAGACCCAGTACTTC. This sequence encodes CASSPAEGQGRETQYF.

The rearrangement uses TRBV10-3 and TRBJ2-7; 9 bases align to TRBD1. V was clipped by 8 bases and J by 3 bases; unmatched bases: 8. The CDR3 contains 14 residues. Germline V gene lookup returns CDR1 ENHRY and CDR2 SYGVKD. CDR3 sequence reads: CAIGPGQGGYEQYF. CDR3 bases: TGTGCCATCGGACCGGGACAGGGAGGCTACGAGCAGTACTTC.

V gene TRBV5-1 combines with J gene TRBJ2-7, with D unresolved. CDR1 SGHRS and CDR2 YFSETQ come from the germline V gene. The CDR3 runs 14 residues. Trimming shortened V by 0 bases and J by 2 bases, and 9 bases separated the two germline ends. The CDR3 loop is CASSLEVGTYEQYF. CDR3 bases: TGCGCCAGCAGCTTGGAGGTCGGAACCTACGAGCAGTACTTC.

The chain couples TRBV7-9 to TRBJ1-1; 10 bases map to TRBD1. CDR1 and CDR2 from the germline V gene are SEHNR and FQNEAQ (reference sequence). After removal of 5 bases from V and 6 bases from J, the junction contained 6 bases not matched to a gene. CDR3 length equals 14 residues. The DNA for the CDR3 is TGTGCCAGCAGCCGAAGACAGGGGGCAGCTGAAGCTTTCTTT. Protein sequence: CASSRRQGAAEAFF.

This chain joins TRBV4-2 and TRBJ2-3; D gene ambiguous. Per germline, CDR1 LGHNA and CDR2 YNFKEQ. The germline V and J ends were trimmed by 0 bases and 0 bases, with 13 bases remaining between them. The CDR3 loop spans 17 amino acids. In DNA form, the CDR3 reads TGTGCCAGCAGCCAAGATCTACTGGACCCTAGCACAGATACGCAGTATTTT. Translating it yields CASSQDLLDPSTDTQYF.

The rearrangement joins TRBV19 to TRBJ1-3; no clear D. This CDR3 is built from 17 residues. V lost 4 bases to trimming and J lost 4 bases, with 20 bases between them. Germline CDR1 reads LNHDA; CDR2 reads SQIVND (reference sequence). The CDR3 DNA sequence: TGTGCCAGTAGTACATCCTTTAACCCTCACCAAGGAAACACCATATATTTT. Amino acid sequence: CASSTSFNPHQGNTIYF. Full variable domain (rest looked up from reference TRBV19 and TRBJ1-3): DGGITQSPKYLFRKEGQNVTLSCEQNLNHDAMYWYRQDPGQGLRLIYYSQIVNDFQKGDIAEGYSVSREKKESFPLTVTSAQKNPTAFYLCASSTSFNPHQGNTIYFGEGSWLTVV.

The gene calls are TRBV4-3 and TRBJ2-1; unclear D gene. Trimming removed 0 bases from V and 8 bases from J, with 8 bases in between. This CDR3 comprises 13 residues. Germline loops: CDR1 LGHNA, CDR2 YSLEER. In DNA form, the CDR3 reads TGCGCCAGCAGCCAAGACAGTAGGGATGAGCAGTTCTTC. Amino acids: CASSQDSRDEQFF.

The chain carries TRBV12-3 or TRBV12-4 and TRBJ2-1, with D tentatively TRBD2 (5 bases). V lost 6 bases, J lost 10 bases, and 13 bases lay in between. The length of the CDR3 is 12 residues. The CDR3 bases are TGTGCCAGCAGAGGGAGCGCGGACGAGCAGTTCTTC. Translating gives CASRGSADEQFF.

V gene TRBV5-1 combines with J gene TRBJ1-4; the D gene is possibly TRBD1 (5 bases). The CDR3 runs to 15 residues. Germline V CDR1 and CDR2: SGHRS, YFSETQ. The V end was cut by 0 bases, the J end by 4 bases, with 10 bases between. The CDR3 DNA reads TGCGCCAGCAGCTTGGGCCAGGGAGATAATGAAAAACTGTTTTTT. Translating gives CASSLGQGDNEKLFF.

For the CDR3, the DNA is TGCAGCGTTGAAGGCAGGCTGAACACTGAAGCTTTCTTT. It translates to CSVEGRLNTEAFF. The genes are TRBV29-1 and TRBJ1-1; no definite D call. CDR1 is SQVTM and CDR2 is ANQGSEA in the germline V gene. V lost 1 base, J lost 0 bases, and 6 bases lay in between. The length of the CDR3 is 13 residues. Supplemented by reference TRBV29-1 and TRBJ1-1, the full variable domain reads SAVISQKPSRDICQRGTSLTIQCQVDSQVTMMFWYRQQPGQSLTLIATANQGSEATYESGFVIDKFPISRPNLTFSTLTVSNMSPEDSSIYLCSVEGRLNTEAFFGQGTRLTVV.

The table lists this clonotype with a count of one. The chain has TRBV5-1 and TRBJ1-1, with D perhaps TRBD1 (6 bases). The germline V gene has CDR1 SGHRS and CDR2 YFSETQ. V lost 3 bases and J 7 bases, leaving 13 bases between the germline ends. The CDR3 is 13 residues long. The CDR3 protein is CASSSGQNHEAFF. CDR3 nucleotides: TGCGCCAGCAGCTCCGGACAGAACCATGAAGCTTTCTTT. Full variable domain (outside the CDR3, taken from reference TRBV5-1 and TRBJ1-1): KAGVTQTPRYLIKTRGQQVTLSCSPISGHRSVSWYQQTPGQGLQFLFEYFSETQRNKGNFPGRFSGRQFSNSRSEMNVSTLELGDSALYLCASSSGQNHEAFFGQGTRLTVV.

V gene TRBV12-3 or TRBV12-4 combines with J gene TRBJ1-1, with D uncertain. The CDR3 covers 11 residues. Trimming stripped 3 bases from V and 8 bases from J, with 7 bases between. This CDR3 is CASSFALEAFF. As DNA, the CDR3 is TGTGCCAGCAGTTTCGCGTTGGAAGCTTTCTTT.